The present TCR beta chain was sequenced within a study of T-cell reconstitution after alpha-beta-depleted transplantation in children. The CDR3 runs 14 residues. The germline CDR1 and CDR2 sequences are SGHTA and FQGNSA. J was trimmed by 4 bases and V by 4 bases; bases with no gene match: 4. Many counts were recorded for this clonotype. Unique molecular identifiers featured in how the TCRbeta library was prepared. From the PCR reads, TCRdb called clonotypes with MiXCR, one entry per CDR3 protein. This sample has 360,000 or so distinct CDR3 sequences, with around 21% found just once. V usage is TRBV7-2 and J usage is TRBJ2-3, with 8 bases lining up with TRBD2. The sample was PBMCs from the stem cell graft donor, taken from the stem cell graft. The receptor's source is a human donor who donated a stem cell graft to a child with acute myeloid leukemia. This CDR3 is CASSSSGSADTQYF. CDR3 DNA sequence: TGTGCCAGCAGCTCAAGCGGGAGCGCAGATACGCAGTATTTT.